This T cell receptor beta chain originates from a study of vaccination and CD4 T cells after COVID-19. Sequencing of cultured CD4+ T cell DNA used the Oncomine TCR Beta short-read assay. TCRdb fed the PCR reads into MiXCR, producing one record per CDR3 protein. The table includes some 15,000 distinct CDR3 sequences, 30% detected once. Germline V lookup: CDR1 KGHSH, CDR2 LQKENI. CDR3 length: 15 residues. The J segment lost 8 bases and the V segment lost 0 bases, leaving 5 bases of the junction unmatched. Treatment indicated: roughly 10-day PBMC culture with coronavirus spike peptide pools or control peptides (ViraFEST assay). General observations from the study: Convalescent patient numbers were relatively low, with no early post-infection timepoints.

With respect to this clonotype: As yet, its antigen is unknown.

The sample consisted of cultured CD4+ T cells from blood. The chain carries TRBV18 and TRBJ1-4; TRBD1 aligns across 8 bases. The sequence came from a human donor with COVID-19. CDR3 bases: TGTGCCAGCTCACCACCGGACAGGGTACGCGAAAAACTGTTTTTT. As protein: CASSPPDRVREKLFF. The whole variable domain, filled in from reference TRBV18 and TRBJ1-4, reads NAGVMQNPRHLVRRRGQEARLRCSPMKGHSHVYWYRQLPEEGLKFMVYLQKENIIDESGMPKERFSAEFPKEGPSILRIQQVVRGDSAAYFCASSPPDRVREKLFFGSGTQLSVL.